One and the same sample provided the 13 T cell receptor beta chains below, sequenced in a study of breast tumors, draining lymph nodes, adjacent tissues. Breast cancer patients provided tissue from their axillary draining lymph nodes. In TCRdb, the multiplex PCR reads were re-called with MiXCR into one record per CDR3 protein. The sample comprises about 100,000 distinct CDR3 sequences, 21% of which are singletons, and 1% to 1.5% rests with the top ten. Material for sequencing was axillary lymph node tissue. The receptors come from a female donor with breast cancer. Some clones in this sample may be carry-over from other donors' samples.

The sample holds many counts of this clonotype. The genes are TRBV4-1 and TRBJ2-3; D may match TRBD1 or TRBD2 (5 bases each). The CDR3 spans 17 residues. Trimming took 3 bases from V and 0 from J, leaving 16 bases between them. In germline, CDR1 is MGHRA, CDR2 YSYEKL. This chain's CDR3 is CASSHPGTPESTDTQYF. The CDR3 DNA reads as TGCGCCAGCAGCCATCCCGGGACGCCGGAAAGCACAGATACGCAGTATTTT.

This clonotype was recorded many times. This chain uses TRBV7-9 with TRBJ2-7; D tentatively reads TRBD1 or TRBD2 (5 bases each). V lost 1 base and J 0 bases, leaving 7 bases between the germline ends. Germline V gives CDR1 SEHNR, CDR2 FQNEAQ (reference sequence). The CDR3 runs to 14 residues. Here the CDR3 reads CASSLGGTSYEQYF. The CDR3 coding sequence is TGTGCCAGCAGCTTAGGTGGGACCTCCTACGAGCAGTACTTC.

The sample holds many counts of this clonotype. The chain recombines TRBV29-1 with TRBJ2-1, with unresolved D. Germline V CDR1 and CDR2: SQVTM, ANQGSEA. This CDR3 has 13 residues. V lost 3 bases and J 7 bases, leaving 13 bases between the germline ends. The CDR3 spells CSVESQGWNEQFF. CDR3 nucleotides: TGCAGCGTTGAGAGTCAAGGTTGGAATGAGCAGTTCTTC.

This clonotype showed up many times. This chain uses TRBV5-1 with TRBJ1-2, with D perhaps TRBD1 (5 bases). The germline gives CDR1 SGHRS, CDR2 YFSETQ. This CDR3 has 12 residues. Trimming stripped 0 bases from V and 8 bases from J, with 8 bases between. The CDR3 loop is CASSLEQGGYTF. The CDR3 DNA sequence: TGCGCCAGCAGCTTGGAGCAGGGCGGCTACACCTTC.

This clonotype has just a few counts. The chain combines TRBV6-2 or TRBV6-3 with TRBJ2-7; D call uncertain. CDR3 length: 13 amino acids. CDR1 and CDR2 (germline): MNHEY, SVGEGT. The V gene lost 6 bases and the J gene lost 6 bases, with 15 bases spanning the gap. The DNA of the CDR3 is TGTGCCAGCAGGTATGGAGTAGGATCCGAGCAGTACTTC. Its protein product is CASRYGVGSEQYF.

This chain connects TRBV12-5 to TRBJ2-1, with 7 bases lining up with TRBD2. The V segment lost 1 base and the J segment 6 bases; nucleotides outside the gene matches: 9. Germline V gives CDR1 LGHNT, CDR2 FRNRAP. There are 16 residues in the CDR3. This chain's CDR3 is CASGLGDTSVGNEQFF. The CDR3 coding sequence is TGTGCTAGTGGTTTGGGGGATACTAGCGTAGGCAATGAGCAGTTCTTC.

The rearrangement links TRBV12-3 or TRBV12-4 to TRBJ1-1, with D possibly matching TRBD1 (6 bases). Trimming cost V 3 bases and J 6 bases, with 14 bases left between them. This CDR3 has 14 residues. The CDR3 DNA is TGTGCCAGCAGTTTTGGGGGGCGAAAAGCTGAAGCTTTCTTT. Translated, it gives CASSFGGRKAEAFF.

The chain's CDR3 is CASSLSPGQHSYNEQFF. In nucleotides, the CDR3 is TGTGCCAGCAGTTTATCCCCGGGACAGCACTCCTACAATGAGCAGTTCTTC. This chain uses TRBV27 with TRBJ2-1, with 7 positions matching TRBD1. V gave up 0 bases and J gave up 0 bases; unmatched junction bases: 5. The CDR3 is 17 amino acids. Germline V gene sequence: CDR1 MNHEY, CDR2 SMNVEV (reference sequence).

There are many counts of this clonotype. Here the CDR3 reads CASSFGQTGGTQYF. The CDR3 DNA reads TGTGCCAGCAGCTTTGGCCAAACCGGGGGGACCCAGTACTTC. This chain uses TRBV11-1 with TRBJ2-5, with D perhaps matching TRBD2 (6 bases). Germline CDR1 is SGHAT and CDR2 is FQDESV (reference sequence). V was trimmed by 3 bases and J by 7 bases, leaving 15 bases between them. CDR3 length equals 14 residues.

This clonotype was recorded at least ten times. The genes are TRBV19 and TRBJ1-5; D gene unclear. The CDR3 covers 15 residues. Germline V gene lookup returns CDR1 LNHDA and CDR2 SQIVND (reference sequence). Trimming took 1 base from V and 3 from J, leaving 10 bases between them. In DNA form, the CDR3 reads TGTGCCAGTAGTATAGCCTCGCGAAACAATCAGCCCCAGCATTTT. Protein: CASSIASRNNQPQHF. Variable domain in full (rest from reference TRBV19 and TRBJ1-5): DGGITQSPKYLFRKEGQNVTLSCEQNLNHDAMYWYRQDPGQGLRLIYYSQIVNDFQKGDIAEGYSVSREKKESFPLTVTSAQKNPTAFYLCASSIASRNNQPQHFGDGTRLSIL.

To note about this clonotype: This may stem from a read error, because a much larger clone lies one nucleotide away. The chain carries TRBV10-2 and TRBJ1-5; D gene ambiguous. Germline V lookup: CDR1 WSHSY, CDR2 SAAADI. Trimming stripped 5 bases from V and 9 bases from J, with 20 bases between. The CDR3 sequence is 15 residues long. In DNA, the CDR3 is TGCGCCAGCAGTATCGACGGTTGGGGAAGTCGGCCCCAGCATTTT. Encoded protein: CASSIDGWGSRPQHF.

Ten or more counts support this clonotype. The chain links TRBV10-3 to TRBJ2-5, with 7 bases aligning to TRBD2. The germline V gene encodes CDR1 ENHRY and CDR2 SYGVKD. The CDR3 runs 14 residues. V gave up 3 bases and J gave up 5 bases; unmatched junction bases: 6. Here the CDR3 DNA reads TGTGCCATCAGTGAAGATGGGGGGGAGGAGACCCAGTACTTC. It specifies CAISEDGGEETQYF.

This rearrangement joins TRBV2 to TRBJ1-2; 8 bases fit TRBD1. This CDR3 spans 16 amino acids. With 6 bases clipped from V and 2 bases from J, the junction kept 11 bases outside the gene matches. Germline V gene lookup returns CDR1 SNHLY and CDR2 FYNNEI. DNA of the CDR3: TGTGCCAGCAGGGATCCGGACAGGGCTGCCAACTATGGCTACACCTTC. Translating gives CASRDPDRAANYGYTF.